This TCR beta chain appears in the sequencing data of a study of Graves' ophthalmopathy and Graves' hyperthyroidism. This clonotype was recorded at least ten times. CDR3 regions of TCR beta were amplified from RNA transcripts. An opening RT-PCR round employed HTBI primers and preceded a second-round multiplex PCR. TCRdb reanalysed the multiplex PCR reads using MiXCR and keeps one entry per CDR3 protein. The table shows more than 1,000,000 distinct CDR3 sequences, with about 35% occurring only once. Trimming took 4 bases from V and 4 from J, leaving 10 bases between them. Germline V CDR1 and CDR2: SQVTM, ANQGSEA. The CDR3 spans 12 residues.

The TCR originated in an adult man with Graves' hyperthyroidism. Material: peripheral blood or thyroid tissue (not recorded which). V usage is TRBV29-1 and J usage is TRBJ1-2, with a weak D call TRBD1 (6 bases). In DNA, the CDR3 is TGCAGCGTTGCGGGGGCCGGCTATGGCTACACCTTC. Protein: CSVAGAGYGYTF.